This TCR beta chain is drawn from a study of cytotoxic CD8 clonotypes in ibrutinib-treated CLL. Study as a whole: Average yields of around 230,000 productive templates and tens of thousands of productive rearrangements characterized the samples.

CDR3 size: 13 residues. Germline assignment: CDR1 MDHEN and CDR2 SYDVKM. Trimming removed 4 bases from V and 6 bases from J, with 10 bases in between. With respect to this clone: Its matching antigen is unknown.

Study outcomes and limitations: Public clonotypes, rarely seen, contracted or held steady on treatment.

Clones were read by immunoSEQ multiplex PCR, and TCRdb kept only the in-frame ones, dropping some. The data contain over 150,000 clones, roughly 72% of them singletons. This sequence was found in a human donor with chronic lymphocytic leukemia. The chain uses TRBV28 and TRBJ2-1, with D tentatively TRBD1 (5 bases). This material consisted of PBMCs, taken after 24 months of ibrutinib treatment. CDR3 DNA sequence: TGTGCCAGCAGTTCACCTGGGGCCAATGAGCAGTTCTTC. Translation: CASSSPGANEQFF.